What follows is one TCR beta chain and its context. Its antigen is unidentified. Unique molecular identifiers were used in preparing the TCRbeta library. TCRdb re-called the PCR reads with MiXCR, one entry per CDR3 protein. The sample carries 600,000 or so distinct CDR3 sequences, roughly 23% recorded once. The data were obtained in a study of T-cell reconstitution after alpha-beta-depleted transplantation in children. Study observations and caveats: Several hundred expanded graft clones reportedly supplied alpha-beta T cells about two months after transplant. From newly produced T cells came most of the T-cell counts and diversity one year after transplant. Surviving recipient T cells and thymic progenitors produced the high day-60 TCRbeta diversity seen in some patients.

The sequence was obtained from a boy under two years old who had a stem cell transplant for acute myeloid leukemia, so the T cells may come from the graft donor. This specimen consisted of PBMCs, mostly from graft donor cells, obtained 360 days after TCRalphabeta/CD19-depleted stem cell transplant.

CDR3 nucleotides: TGTGCCACCAGCAGAGGAGTGGACAGGGCCTTTGGGGCCAACGTCCTGACTTTC. Residues: CATSRGVDRAFGANVLTF. The chain has TRBV15 and TRBJ2-6; TRBD1 aligns across 8 bases. Losses at the gene ends were 1 base for V and 3 bases for J; bases not matched to a gene: 8. Germline V gene sequence: CDR1 LNHNV, CDR2 YYDKDF (reference sequence). This CDR3 comprises 18 residues.